The 25 T cell receptor beta chains presented below share a single source sample, sequenced in a study of T cell changes during pregnancy in multiple sclerosis. Sequencing was performed with immunoSEQ multiplex PCR; in TCRdb, only in-frame clones are kept and a portion is missing. The sample records tens of thousands of clones, approximately 89% being singletons. This material consisted of peripheral blood, taken before pregnancy. The receptors were gathered from a female donor with multiple sclerosis, enrolled in a pregnancy study.

The CDR3 coding sequence is TGTGCCAGCAGCATAACAGCGGCCTACAATGAGCAGTTCTTC. Translating it yields CASSITAAYNEQFF. This chain links TRBV7-9 with TRBJ2-1; a weak D match, TRBD2 (5 bases). Looked up from germline, CDR1 is SEHNR and CDR2 is FQNEAQ (reference sequence). CDR3 length: 14 amino acids. V was shortened by 5 bases and J by 2 bases, with 10 bases between the two germline ends.

CDR3 DNA sequence: TGCGCCAGCAGCTTCGGGGGAACTAGCGGGCACTCCTACGAGCAGTACTTC. Its translation is CASSFGGTSGHSYEQYF. The rearrangement joins TRBV5-1 to TRBJ2-7, with 9 bases fitting TRBD2. The CDR3 runs to 17 residues. V was clipped by 2 bases and J by 0 bases; unmatched bases: 9. The V gene's germline CDR1 is SGHRS and CDR2 YFSETQ.

This clone is a singleton in its sample. This chain joins TRBV10-3 and TRBJ1-2, with TRBD1 matching over 11 bases. In germline, CDR1 is ENHRY, CDR2 SYGVKD. The junction had 15 bases not matched to a gene; V was cut back by 0 bases and J by 0 bases. There are 21 residues in the CDR3. CDR3 in DNA: TGTGCCATCAGTGAGTCTGGTTGGACAGGGGGCCTAATCTTAGCTAACTATGGCTACACCTTC. This encodes CAISESGWTGGLILANYGYTF.

This rearrangement joins TRBV5-4 to TRBJ2-7; 9 bases match TRBD1. The junction had 13 bases not matched to a gene; V was cut back by 4 bases and J by 5 bases. The CDR3 covers 16 residues. CDR1 and CDR2 (germline): SGHNT, YYREEE (reference sequence). CDR3 in DNA: TGTGCCAGCAGCGACGACCGGGACAGGGTGACGGACGAGCAGTACTTC. Residues: CASSDDRDRVTDEQYF.

This sequence joins TRBV6-6 and TRBJ2-7; 8 nucleotides agree with TRBD2. V was pared by 6 bases and J by 4 bases, with 8 bases of the junction left unmatched. The CDR3 has 14 residues. Per the germline V gene, CDR1 is MNHNY and CDR2 is SVGAGI (reference sequence). In nucleotides, the CDR3 is TGTGCCAGCAGAAATAGCGGGGTAGTGTACGAGCAGTACTTC. Translated, it gives CASRNSGVVYEQYF.

J is TRBJ2-7 and V is TRBV7-2; 11 nucleotides agree with TRBD2. The V gene's germline CDR1 is SGHTA and CDR2 FQGNSA. V lost 3 bases, J lost 2 bases, and 3 bases stayed unmatched. This CDR3 is 15 amino acids long. CDR3 region: CASSFLLAGAYEQYF. The CDR3, as DNA: TGTGCCAGCAGCTTTCTACTAGCGGGAGCCTACGAGCAGTACTTC.

In this sample, this clone turned up once. The chain links TRBV6-5 to TRBJ1-2, with TRBD1 as a possible D gene (6 bases). The germline CDR1 and CDR2 sequences are MNHEY and SVGAGI. The V gene lost 2 bases and the J gene lost 8 bases, with 9 bases spanning the gap. CDR3 length: 12 amino acids. CDR3 sequence reads: CASSYGGRGYTF. CDR3 sequence (DNA): TGTGCCAGCAGTTACGGGGGCCGGGGCTACACCTTC.

This clone is a singleton in its sample. The genes are TRBV5-1 and TRBJ2-5, with a tentative D call TRBD2 (5 bases). The V and J ends lost 0 bases and 2 bases respectively, with 8 bases between them. This CDR3 comprises 14 residues. Germline V gives CDR1 SGHRS, CDR2 YFSETQ. In DNA form, the CDR3 reads TGCGCCAGCAGCTTGGCCGGGGTGCAAGAGACCCAGTACTTC. It specifies CASSLAGVQETQYF.

V and J are TRBV2 and TRBJ2-7; 11 nucleotides agree with TRBD1. The germline CDR1 and CDR2 sequences are SNHLY and FYNNEI. J was trimmed by 2 bases and V by 4 bases; bases with no gene match: 7. This CDR3 region has 16 residues. The CDR3 DNA reads TGTGCCAGCAGTGGAGATCCGGGACAGGGGGCCTACGAGCAGTACTTC. Its protein product is CASSGDPGQGAYEQYF.

The chain recombines TRBV7-9 with TRBJ2-1; a weak D match, TRBD2 (6 bases). This CDR3 has 12 amino acids. V was cut by 3 bases and J by 6 bases, with 6 bases left in between. Germline V gene lookup returns CDR1 SEHNR and CDR2 FQNEAQ (reference sequence). In nucleotides, the CDR3 is TGTGCCAGCAGCTTGGAGGGCAATGAGCAGTTCTTC. It yields the protein CASSLEGNEQFF.

This chain uses TRBV7-9 with TRBJ2-7; 8 bases map to TRBD1. V was pared by 4 bases and J by 4 bases, with 12 bases of the junction left unmatched. This CDR3 is built from 16 residues. Germline V CDR1 and CDR2: SEHNR, FQNEAQ (reference sequence). DNA for the CDR3: TGTGCCAGCAGCTCCAGTAGGGGACAGGCGATATACGAGCAGTACTTC. This encodes CASSSSRGQAIYEQYF. The full variable domain, completed using reference TRBV7-9 and TRBJ2-7, is DTGVSQNPRHKITKRGQNVTFRCDPISEHNRLYWYRQTLGQGPEFLTYFQNEAQLEKSRLLSDRFSAERPKGSFSTLEIQRTEQGDSAMYLCASSSSRGQAIYEQYFGPGTRLTVT.

The chain combines TRBV27 with TRBJ2-3; 7 bases fit TRBD1. With V trimmed by 6 bases and J by 4 bases, 7 bases remained unmatched. The germline CDR1 and CDR2 sequences are MNHEY and SMNVEV (reference sequence). There are 14 residues in the CDR3. CDR3 region: CASSTITGADTQYF. The CDR3 DNA reads as TGTGCCAGCAGCACCATAACAGGGGCAGATACGCAGTATTTT.

The chain uses TRBV5-6 and TRBJ1-4; 8 positions agree with TRBD1. The V segment lost 0 bases and the J segment 8 bases; nucleotides outside the gene matches: 0. The CDR3 has 13 amino acids. CDR1 SGHDT and CDR2 YYEEEE come from the germline V gene. This CDR3 reads CASSLDRGEKLFF. CDR3 in DNA: TGTGCCAGCAGCTTGGACAGGGGGGAAAAACTGTTTTTT.

This clone was picked up one time. V gene TRBV4-3 combines with J gene TRBJ1-1, with D unclear. The CDR3 runs to 13 residues. With 2 bases removed from V and 2 bases from J, the gap between germline ends came to 6 bases. Per the germline V gene, CDR1 is LGHNA and CDR2 is YSLEER. The CDR3 DNA reads as TGCGCCAGCAGCCAAACGAGTAACACTGAAGCTTTCTTT. As protein: CASSQTSNTEAFF.

The gene calls are TRBV9 and TRBJ2-5, with a weak D call TRBD2 (6 bases). Trimming removed 2 bases from V and 3 bases from J, with 17 bases in between. Germline CDR1 is SGDLS and CDR2 is YYNGEE. The CDR3 covers 16 residues. The CDR3 bases are TGTGCCAGCAGCGTCTCATGGGGAGGAGGCAAAGAGACCCAGTACTTC. Its protein is CASSVSWGGGKETQYF.

This clone has just one count. This rearrangement joins TRBV6-5 to TRBJ2-2; D may be TRBD2 (6 bases). V lost 0 bases and J lost 6, with 8 bases in between. CDR3 length equals 14 residues. Germline CDR1 is MNHEY and CDR2 is SVGAGI. In DNA, the CDR3 is TGTGCCAGCAGTTACTCGACGGGGGCCGGGGAGCTGTTTTTT. Protein sequence: CASSYSTGAGELFF.

The genes are TRBV18 and TRBJ1-1; the D is unclear. This CDR3 has 11 residues. CDR1 is KGHSH and CDR2 is LQKENI in the germline V gene. Deletions cut 8 bases from V and 6 bases from J, with 10 bases between. Written as DNA, the CDR3 is TGTGCCAGCGTACCACTCGCTGAAGCTTTCTTT. Amino acids: CASVPLAEAFF.

This chain connects TRBV2 to TRBJ1-4; 8 bases are a match to TRBD1. The CDR3 length is 16 residues. J gave up 6 bases and V 4 bases, and 10 bases lay outside the gene matches. Germline CDR1 SNHLY, CDR2 FYNNEI. The CDR3: CASSVSRDRSDEKLFF. CDR3 nucleotide sequence: TGTGCCAGCAGTGTTTCCAGGGACAGGTCCGATGAAAAACTGTTTTTT.

This clone occurred a few times. The rearrangement links TRBV10-1 to TRBJ1-1; TRBD1 is a possible D gene (6 bases). Trimming cost V 0 bases and J 6 bases, with 8 bases left between them. The CDR3 sequence is 13 residues long. Germline lookup yields CDR1 WNHNN and CDR2 SYGVQD (reference sequence). The CDR3 sequence is CASSESPGAEAFF. The CDR3 DNA is TGCGCCAGCAGTGAGTCGCCAGGGGCTGAAGCTTTCTTT.

V gene TRBV7-9 combines with J gene TRBJ1-6, with 7 bases aligning to TRBD1. V was clipped by 1 base and J by 3 bases; unmatched bases: 6. In germline, CDR1 is SEHNR, CDR2 FQNEAQ (reference sequence). The CDR3 has 17 amino acids. DNA for the CDR3: TGTGCCAGCAGCTTAGGGGACAGAATTTTCTATAATTCACCCCTCCACTTT. Translating gives CASSLGDRIFYNSPLHF.

The genes are TRBV5-1 and TRBJ2-3; possible D gene TRBD1, 6 bases. Germline V gene data show CDR1 as SGHRS and CDR2 as YFSETQ. The ends were cut back, 0 bases at V and 1 base at J, with 9 bases in the middle. The CDR3 is 15 amino acids. In DNA form, the CDR3 reads TGCGCCAGCAGCTTGGTGGCAGGGGGCACAGATACGCAGTATTTT. It specifies CASSLVAGGTDTQYF. Full variable domain (rest looked up from reference TRBV5-1 and TRBJ2-3): KAGVTQTPRYLIKTRGQQVTLSCSPISGHRSVSWYQQTPGQGLQFLFEYFSETQRNKGNFPGRFSGRQFSNSRSEMNVSTLELGDSALYLCASSLVAGGTDTQYFGPGTRLTVL.

V gene TRBV4-2 combines with J gene TRBJ2-5, with TRBD2 matching 11 bases. Unmatched junction bases numbered 4, after V lost 3 bases and J lost 4 bases. The CDR3 runs 15 residues. CDR1 is LGHNA and CDR2 is YNFKEQ in the germline V gene. CDR3 protein: CASSQASGGRETQYF. CDR3 sequence (DNA): TGTGCCAGCAGCCAGGCTAGCGGGGGGAGAGAGACCCAGTACTTC.

This chain uses TRBV4-2 with TRBJ2-3, with a possible D match to TRBD1 (7 bases). The germline CDR1 and CDR2 sequences are LGHNA and YNFKEQ. With 0 bases removed from V and 3 bases from J, the gap between germline ends came to 16 bases. This CDR3 spans 17 amino acids. CDR3 nucleotides: TGTGCCAGCAGCCAAGAGATTTCGGCAGGGGGGACAGATACGCAGTATTTT. It yields the protein CASSQEISAGGTDTQYF.

This sequence joins TRBV7-2 and TRBJ2-4, with 8 bases aligning to TRBD1. The V and J ends lost 8 bases and 1 base, in that order; junction bases with no gene match: 13. Germline CDR1 and CDR2: SGHTA and FQGNSA. The CDR3 sequence is 17 residues long. The CDR3 DNA reads TGTGCCAGCCCACCGAATGTTCCAGGGGGCGCCAAAAACATTCAGTACTTC. Protein: CASPPNVPGGAKNIQYF.

The V and J genes are TRBV5-4 and TRBJ1-1; D perhaps matches TRBD1 (6 bases). V lost 2 bases and J 6 bases, leaving 11 bases between the germline ends. The CDR3 runs 13 residues. The germline gives CDR1 SGHNT, CDR2 YYREEE (reference sequence). The CDR3 coding sequence is TGTGCCAGCAGCTTACAGGGTGTCCCTGAAGCTTTCTTT. Translated, it gives CASSLQGVPEAFF.